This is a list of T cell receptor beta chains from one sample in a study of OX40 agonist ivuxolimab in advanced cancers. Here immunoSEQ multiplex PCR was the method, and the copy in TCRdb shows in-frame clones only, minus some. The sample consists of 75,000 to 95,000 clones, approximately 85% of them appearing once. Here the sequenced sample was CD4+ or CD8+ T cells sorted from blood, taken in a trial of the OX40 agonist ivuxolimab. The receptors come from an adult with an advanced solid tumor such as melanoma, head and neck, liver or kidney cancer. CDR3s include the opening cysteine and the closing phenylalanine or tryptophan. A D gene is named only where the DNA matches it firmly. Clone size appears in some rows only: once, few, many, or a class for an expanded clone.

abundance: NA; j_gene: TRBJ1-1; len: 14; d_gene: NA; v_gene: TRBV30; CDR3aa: CAWSVVRLNTEAFF; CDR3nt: TGTGCCTGGAGTGTAGTCAGGTTGAACACTGAAGCTTTCTTT
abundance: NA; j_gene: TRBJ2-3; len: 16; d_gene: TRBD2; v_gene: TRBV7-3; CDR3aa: CASSRGSAGGTDTQYF; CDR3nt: TGTGCCAGCAGCCGAGGCTCTGCGGGGGGCACAGATACGCAGTATTTT
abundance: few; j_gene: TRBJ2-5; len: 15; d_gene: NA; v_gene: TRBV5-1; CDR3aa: CASTPRPQLQETQYF; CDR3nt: TGCGCCAGCACGCCGAGGCCCCAACTCCAAGAGACCCAGTACTTC
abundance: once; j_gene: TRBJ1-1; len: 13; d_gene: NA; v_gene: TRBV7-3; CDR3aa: CASSQHIDTEAFF; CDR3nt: TGTGCCAGCAGCCAACATATAGACACTGAAGCTTTCTTT
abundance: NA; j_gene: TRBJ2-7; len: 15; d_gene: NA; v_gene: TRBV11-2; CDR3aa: CASSLSAGQRYEQYF; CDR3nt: TGTGCCAGCAGCTTGAGTGCGGGACAAAGGTACGAGCAGTACTTC
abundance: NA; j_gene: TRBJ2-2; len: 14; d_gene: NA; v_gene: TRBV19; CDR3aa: CASRWAENTGELFF; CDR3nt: TGTGCCAGTAGGTGGGCCGAGAACACCGGGGAGCTGTTTTTT
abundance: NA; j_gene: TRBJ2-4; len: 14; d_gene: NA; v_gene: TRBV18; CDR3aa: CASSPAHLGNIQYF; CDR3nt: TGTGCCAGCTCACCGGCTCATCTCGGAAACATTCAGTACTTC
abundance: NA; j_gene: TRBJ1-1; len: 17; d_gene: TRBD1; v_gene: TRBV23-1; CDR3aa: CASSQQIPGQSNTEAFF; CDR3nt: TGCGCCAGCAGTCAACAGATACCGGGACAGTCGAACACTGAAGCTTTCTTT
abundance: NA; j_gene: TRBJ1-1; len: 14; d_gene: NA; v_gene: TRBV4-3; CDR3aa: CASSQKNSELEAFF; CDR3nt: TGCGCCAGCAGCCAAAAAAACAGTGAACTTGAAGCTTTCTTT
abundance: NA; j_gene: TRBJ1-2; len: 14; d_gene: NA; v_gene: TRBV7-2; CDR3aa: CASSFGGARVGYTF; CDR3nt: TGTGCCAGCAGCTTTGGGGGGGCGCGGGTAGGCTACACCTTC
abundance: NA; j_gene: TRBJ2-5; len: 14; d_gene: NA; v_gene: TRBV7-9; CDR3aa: CASSPAGLEETQYF; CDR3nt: TGTGCCAGCAGTCCGGCGGGGCTCGAAGAGACCCAGTACTTC
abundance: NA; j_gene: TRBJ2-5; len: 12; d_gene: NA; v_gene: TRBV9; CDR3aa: CASSVDSETQYF; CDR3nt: TGTGCCAGCAGCGTAGACTCAGAGACCCAGTACTTC
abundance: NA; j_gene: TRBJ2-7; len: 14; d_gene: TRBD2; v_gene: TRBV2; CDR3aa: CASRVTSGGYEQYF; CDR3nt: TGTGCCAGCAGGGTGACTAGCGGCGGATACGAGCAGTACTTC
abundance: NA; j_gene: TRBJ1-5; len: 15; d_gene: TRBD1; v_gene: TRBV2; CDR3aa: CASSPQGVSNQPQHF; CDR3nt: TGTGCCAGCAGTCCACAGGGGGTTAGCAATCAGCCCCAGCATTTT
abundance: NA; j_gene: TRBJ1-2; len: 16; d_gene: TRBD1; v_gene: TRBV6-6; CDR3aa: CASSYRDRGPSYGYTF; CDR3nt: TGTGCCAGCAGTTATCGGGACAGGGGACCCTCCTATGGCTACACCTTC
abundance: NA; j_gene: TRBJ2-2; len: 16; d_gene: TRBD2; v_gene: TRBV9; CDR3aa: CASSVGASGSTGELFF; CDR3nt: TGTGCCAGCAGCGTAGGGGCTAGCGGGAGCACCGGGGAGCTGTTTTTT
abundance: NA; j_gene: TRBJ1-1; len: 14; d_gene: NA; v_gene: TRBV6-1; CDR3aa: CASSEALRRAEAFF; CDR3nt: TGTGCCAGCAGTGAAGCGCTTCGGAGGGCTGAAGCTTTCTTT
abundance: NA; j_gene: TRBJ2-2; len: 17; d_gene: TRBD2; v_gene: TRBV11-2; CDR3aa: CASSLARTSGRAGELFF; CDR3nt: TGTGCCAGCAGCTTAGCGCGGACTAGCGGGAGGGCCGGGGAGCTGTTTTTT